The source of this TCR beta chain is a study of T cells after yellow fever vaccination. Across the study: Fractions containing few cells were prepared with SMART-Seq v4 Ultra Low Input. Notes on the study in general: A minor fraction of clonotypes spanned both CD4 and CD8 compartments.

In making TCR cDNA, 5'RACE template switching added a universal primer site and UMIs to it. TCRdb called the 5' RACE reads again in MiXCR, with one record for every CDR3 protein. The sample lists about 300,000 distinct CDR3 sequences; 3% to 4.5% were seen once. The table lists this clonotype with many counts. Its antigen is undetermined. The J segment lost 4 bases and the V segment lost 6 bases, leaving 4 bases of the junction unmatched. The CDR3 is 14 amino acids. Germline V gene sequence: CDR1 MNHEY, CDR2 SVGEGT. V usage is TRBV6-2 or TRBV6-3 and J usage is TRBJ2-7; 12 nucleotides match TRBD2. The origin of this receptor is a man in his late teens or twenties who received the YFV17D yellow fever vaccine. The source was PBMCs, collected 5 days after the yellow fever booster vaccination. The DNA for the CDR3 is TGTGCCAGCAGCAGGACTAGCGGGGAGTACGAGCAGTACTTC. Its protein product is CASSRTSGEYEQYF.